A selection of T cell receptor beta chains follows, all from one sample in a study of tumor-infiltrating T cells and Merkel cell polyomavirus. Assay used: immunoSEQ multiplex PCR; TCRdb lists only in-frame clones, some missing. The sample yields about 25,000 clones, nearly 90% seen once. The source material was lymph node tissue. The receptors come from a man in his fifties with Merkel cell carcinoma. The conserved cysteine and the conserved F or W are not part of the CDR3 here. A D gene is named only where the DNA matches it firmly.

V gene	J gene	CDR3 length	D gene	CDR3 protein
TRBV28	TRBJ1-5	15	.	AEPAGQRNVSNQPQH
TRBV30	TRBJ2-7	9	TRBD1	AWGQGGRQY
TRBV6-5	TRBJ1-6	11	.	ASSYYNPTPLH
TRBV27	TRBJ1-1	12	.	ASSFVPPGTEAF
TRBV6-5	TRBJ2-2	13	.	ASSYSSGRTGELF
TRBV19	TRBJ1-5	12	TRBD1	ASSPQGGNQPQH
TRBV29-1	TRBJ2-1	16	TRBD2	SVEGLAGSPSSYNEQF
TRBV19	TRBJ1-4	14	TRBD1	ASSMDREGTNEKLF
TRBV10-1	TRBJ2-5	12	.	ASSESTGPETQY
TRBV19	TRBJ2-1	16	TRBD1	ASSIWDRGSLGDNEQF
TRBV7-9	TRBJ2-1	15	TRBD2	ASSFLTSGSSYNEQF
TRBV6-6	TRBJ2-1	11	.	ASMGQASDEQF
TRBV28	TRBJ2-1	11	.	ASSSPDRNEQF
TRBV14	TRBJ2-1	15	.	ASSQVDRPVSYNEQF
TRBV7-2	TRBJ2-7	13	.	ASSLNGGKSYEQY